The 10 T cell receptor beta chains below all came from one sample that was sequenced in a study of cytomegalovirus exposure and HLA in healthy donors. With 60 Vbeta and 13 Jbeta primers, the PCR was carried out. Data came from immunoSEQ multiplex PCR; TCRdb stores just in-frame clones and leaves some out. The table lists 100,000 to 150,000 clones, more than 65% of them singletons. The sequenced sample consisted of PBMCs. These receptors were taken from a man between 18 and 29 years old in good health and CMV-seronegative.

The V and J genes are TRBV27 and TRBJ1-1; tentative D call: TRBD1 (6 bases). Trimming stripped 5 bases from V and 1 base from J, with 14 bases between. The CDR3 is 15 residues long. Germline CDR1 MNHEY, CDR2 SMNVEV (reference sequence). CDR3 coding DNA: TGTGCCAGCAGTCCCCGACCGGACAGGAACACTGAAGCTTTCTTT. Translation gives CASSPRPDRNTEAFF.

This chain links TRBV2 with TRBJ2-1; 8 nucleotides match TRBD2. J lost 9 bases, V lost 1 base, and 5 bases had no gene match. Germline CDR1 reads SNHLY; CDR2 reads FYNNEI. The CDR3 extends over 14 amino acids. The CDR3 sequence is CASSEDGGALEQFF. CDR3 DNA sequence: TGTGCCAGCAGTGAAGACGGGGGGGCCCTTGAGCAGTTCTTC.

This clone has more than one count but fewer than ten. The chain couples TRBV27 to TRBJ1-1; 8 positions agree with TRBD1. Trimming at V came to 2 bases and at J to 1 base, leaving 0 bases not matched to a gene. The length of the CDR3 is 14 residues. The germline V gene encodes CDR1 MNHEY and CDR2 SMNVEV (reference sequence). CDR3 in amino acids: CASSLTGGNTEAFF. The CDR3 nucleotides are TGTGCCAGCAGTTTAACAGGGGGGAACACTGAAGCTTTCTTT.

This chain connects TRBV27 to TRBJ2-7, with unresolved D. The length of the CDR3 is 15 residues. Germline V gene data show CDR1 as MNHEY and CDR2 as SMNVEV (reference sequence). Trimming removed 2 bases from V and 3 bases from J, with 14 bases in between. CDR3 loop: CASSLSRSPFYEQYF. The CDR3 nucleotides are TGTGCCAGCAGTTTAAGTCGGTCGCCTTTCTACGAGCAGTACTTC.

The gene calls are TRBV5-1 and TRBJ2-1; 11 nucleotides line up with TRBD1. In germline, CDR1 is SGHRS, CDR2 YFSETQ. This CDR3 has 17 amino acids. Trimming at V came to 2 bases and at J to 5 bases, leaving 9 bases not matched to a gene. The CDR3 spells CASSFAGTGGMDNEQFF. The CDR3 bases are TGCGCCAGCAGCTTCGCCGGGACAGGGGGGATGGACAATGAGCAGTTCTTC.

J is TRBJ1-6 and V is TRBV7-9, with D perhaps TRBD1 (5 bases). The ends were cut back, 1 base at V and 7 bases at J, with 8 bases in the middle. Looked up from germline, CDR1 is SEHNR and CDR2 is FQNEAQ (reference sequence). This CDR3 comprises 14 residues. The CDR3 DNA reads as TGTGCCAGCAGCTTAGTGGAGGGGAATTCACCCCTCCACTTT. This gives the protein CASSLVEGNSPLHF.

This rearrangement joins TRBV4-2 to TRBJ2-1, with D unresolved. CDR1 LGHNA and CDR2 YNFKEQ come from the germline V gene. Between the trimmed V and J ends, which lost 1 base and 8 bases, there was a span of 3 bases. The CDR3 is made up of 11 amino acids. The CDR3 DNA reads TGTGCCAGCAGCCAAGCCGATGAGCAGTTCTTC. It specifies CASSQADEQFF.

The CDR3 coding sequence is TGTGCCAGTAGTATCCTGGGGGCTGGGGCTGAAGCTTTCTTT. It codes for CASSILGAGAEAFF. The chain recombines TRBV19 with TRBJ1-1, with D possibly being TRBD1 (6 bases). The CDR3 has 14 residues. The V and J ends lost 3 bases and 6 bases respectively, with 14 bases between them. Per germline, CDR1 LNHDA and CDR2 SQIVND (reference sequence).

The CDR3 coding sequence is TGTGCCAGCAGCCCGGGGGACAGGCAGAACACTGAAGCTTTCTTT. It codes for CASSPGDRQNTEAFF. This chain connects TRBV5-4 to TRBJ1-1, with TRBD1 matching 8 bases. The CDR3 totals 15 residues. Germline V lookup: CDR1 SGHNT, CDR2 YYREEE (reference sequence). V dropped 4 bases and J dropped 1; count of bases not matched to a gene: 6.

The chain combines TRBV6-1 with TRBJ1-2; 9 bases line up with TRBD1. This CDR3 comprises 14 residues. Losses at the gene ends were 6 bases for V and 2 bases for J; bases not matched to a gene: 4. From germline, CDR1 is MNHNS and CDR2 SASEGT. CDR3 residues: CASRGTGRNYGYTF. In DNA, the CDR3 is TGTGCCAGCAGAGGGACAGGGAGGAACTATGGCTACACCTTC.